Following are 14 T cell receptor beta chains from one sample sequenced in a study of blood T cell repertoires in COVID-19. Clones were read by immunoSEQ multiplex PCR, and TCRdb kept only the in-frame ones, dropping some. Of roughly 220,000 clones detected, 84% appear once; the ten largest clones hold around 1.5%. The specimen was peripheral blood. Every receptor here comes from a woman aged 35 to 49 who had recovered from COVID-19.

The rearrangement links TRBV5-6 to TRBJ1-2; D is perhaps TRBD1 (5 bases). CDR3 length: 15 amino acids. Trimming left V 4 bases short and J 1 base short, with 14 bases between. The germline V gene has CDR1 SGHDT and CDR2 YYEEEE. DNA for the CDR3: TGTGCCAGCAGCCCGCATACCGGGGGTAACTATGGCTACACCTTC. Translating it yields CASSPHTGGNYGYTF.

This clone was observed a single time. The same CDR3 can be traced to other DNA sequences in this sample. This sequence joins TRBV7-3 and TRBJ1-1, with 8 bases fitting TRBD1. The junction had 1 base not matched to a gene; V was cut back by 4 bases and J by 3 bases. The germline gives CDR1 SGHTA, CDR2 FQGTGA. The length of the CDR3 is 13 residues. CDR3 DNA sequence: TGTGCCAGCAGCTCACAGGGGGACACTGAAGCTTTCTTT. This gives the protein CASSSQGDTEAFF.

This chain joins TRBV18 and TRBJ2-5; 8 positions match TRBD1. Germline CDR1 and CDR2: KGHSH and LQKENI. The V gene end was trimmed by 8 bases and the J gene end by 1 base; junction bases not matched to a gene: 15. This CDR3 is 17 amino acids long. CDR3 sequence reads: CASANSALGQGQETQYF. The CDR3, as DNA: TGTGCCAGCGCGAATTCGGCTTTAGGACAGGGCCAAGAGACCCAGTACTTC.

The chain couples TRBV5-1 to TRBJ2-7; D perhaps matches TRBD1 (5 bases). CDR1 is SGHRS, CDR2 YFSETQ, per germline. CDR3 length: 14 residues. Trimming removed 0 bases at V and 2 bases at J, with 9 bases between. CDR3 DNA: TGCGCCAGCAGCTTGGGTCAGGACACCTACGAGCAGTACTTC. Translating it yields CASSLGQDTYEQYF.

V usage is TRBV3-1 (or the pseudogene TRBV3-2) and J usage is TRBJ1-1, with TRBD1 as a possible D gene (6 bases). Trimming cost V 3 bases and J 1 base, with 12 bases left between them. CDR1 and CDR2 (germline): LGHDT, YNNKEL (reference sequence). The CDR3 extends over 15 amino acids. CDR3 DNA: TGTGCCAGCAGCCAGTTTCAGGGGACGAACACTGAAGCTTTCTTT. This sequence encodes CASSQFQGTNTEAFF.

The chain combines TRBV6-5 with TRBJ2-1; 7 bases match TRBD1. CDR3 length: 14 amino acids. CDR1 is MNHEY, CDR2 SVGAGI, per germline. With V trimmed by 6 bases and J by 9 bases, 11 bases remained unmatched. The CDR3 bases are TGTGCCAGCAGCCCCGGGACAGCCGCGGGTGAGCAGTTCTTC. Translating it yields CASSPGTAAGEQFF.

The V call is TRBV7-2, the J call TRBJ2-5, with 13 positions matching TRBD2. V was pared by 4 bases and J by 4 bases, with 3 bases of the junction left unmatched. The germline CDR1 and CDR2 sequences are SGHTA and FQGNSA. The CDR3 loop spans 15 amino acids. CDR3 sequence (DNA): TGTGCCAGCAGCTCCGGGACTAGCGGGACAGAGACCCAGTACTTC. Translated, it gives CASSSGTSGTETQYF.

This chain connects TRBV6-5 to TRBJ2-7, with 8 positions matching TRBD1. Germline V gives CDR1 MNHEY, CDR2 SVGAGI. V lost 6 bases to trimming and J lost 1 base; unmatched junction nucleotides: 8. This CDR3 contains 15 residues. The CDR3 sequence is CASRPDREKSYEQYF. The CDR3 nucleotides are TGTGCCAGCAGGCCGGACAGGGAAAAATCCTACGAGCAGTACTTC.

V is TRBV7-2 and J is TRBJ1-1; 11 bases are shared with TRBD1. The CDR3 totals 19 residues. V was clipped by 5 bases and J by 0 bases; unmatched bases: 14. Germline CDR1 and CDR2: SGHTA and FQGNSA. The CDR3 loop is CASSPSEPGQGVLNTEAFF. CDR3 DNA sequence: TGTGCCAGCAGCCCTTCTGAACCGGGACAGGGGGTCCTGAACACTGAAGCTTTCTTT.

This clone was detected once. The DNA for the CDR3 is TGTGCCAGTAGTCCCGACATGGGCTTCGGAACTGAAGCTTTCTTT. It specifies CASSPDMGFGTEAFF. The V and J genes are TRBV19 and TRBJ1-1; D unresolved. The V end was cut by 5 bases, the J end by 5 bases, with 18 bases between. CDR1 and CDR2 (germline): LNHDA, SQIVND (reference sequence). This CDR3 contains 15 residues.

This clone has a handful of counts. The V call is TRBV5-1, the J call TRBJ1-2; no definite D call. The CDR3 covers 13 residues. V was shortened by 4 bases and J by 4 bases, with 11 bases between the two germline ends. Germline V gene lookup returns CDR1 SGHRS and CDR2 YFSETQ. The CDR3 spells CASSPDTAYGYTF. CDR3 DNA: TGCGCCAGCAGCCCCGACACCGCCTATGGCTACACCTTC.

The J gene is TRBJ2-1, the V gene TRBV19; 13 bases match TRBD2. CDR1 and CDR2 from the germline V gene are LNHDA and SQIVND (reference sequence). Trimming took 9 bases from V and 9 from J; bases not matched to a gene: 14. The CDR3 is 16 residues long. This chain's CDR3 is CASGTSGAPGSAEQFF. The CDR3 nucleotides are TGTGCCAGCGGGACTAGCGGGGCCCCAGGGTCGGCTGAGCAGTTCTTC.

The V call is TRBV27, the J call TRBJ1-5; D remains unclear. The CDR3 spans 14 residues. V lost 5 bases, J lost 4 bases, and 12 bases lay in between. Germline CDR1 is MNHEY and CDR2 is SMNVEV (reference sequence). The CDR3: CASSPLRVNQPQHF. The CDR3 nucleotides read TGTGCCAGCAGTCCCCTTCGGGTAAATCAGCCCCAGCATTTT.

The chain joins TRBV21-1 to TRBJ2-4; no check of the table's D call, TRBD1, against the DNA was made. TRBV21-1 is described as a pseudogene. The CDR3 loop spans 16 amino acids. This CDR3 reads CASSKKRGCSKNIQYF. In nucleotides, the CDR3 is TGTGCCAGCAGCAAAAAAAGGGGATGTTCCAAAAACATTCAGTACTTC.